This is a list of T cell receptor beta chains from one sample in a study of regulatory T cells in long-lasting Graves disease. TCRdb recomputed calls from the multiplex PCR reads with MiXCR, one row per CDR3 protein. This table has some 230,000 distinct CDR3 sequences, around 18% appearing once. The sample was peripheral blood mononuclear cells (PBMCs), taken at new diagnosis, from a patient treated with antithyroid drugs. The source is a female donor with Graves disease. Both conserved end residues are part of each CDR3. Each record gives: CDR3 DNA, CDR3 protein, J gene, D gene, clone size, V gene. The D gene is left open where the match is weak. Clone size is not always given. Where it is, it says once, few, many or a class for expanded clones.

cdr3_nt: TGCAGTGCTTCCATCCTTCTGGGCTATGGCTACACCTTC
cdr3_aa: CSASILLGYGYTF
j_call: TRBJ1-2
d_call: .
clone_size: many
v_call: TRBV20-1

cdr3_nt: TGTGCCAGCAGTTTAGTGCTAGCGGGAGGGCCCTCGGATGAGCAGTTCTTC
cdr3_aa: CASSLVLAGGPSDEQFF
j_call: TRBJ2-1
d_call: TRBD2
clone_size: many
v_call: TRBV28

cdr3_nt: TGTGCCAGCAGTTTCAACCGCGACCTATACCTCCTCACAGATACGCAGTATTTT
cdr3_aa: CASSFNRDLYLLTDTQYF
j_call: TRBJ2-3
d_call: .
clone_size: many
v_call: TRBV6-5

cdr3_nt: TGCAGTGCTAGAGTCCGGACTAGCGGGAGGGCCATCCTCACCGGGGAGCTGTTTTTT
cdr3_aa: CSARVRTSGRAILTGELFF
j_call: TRBJ2-2
d_call: TRBD2
clone_size: .
v_call: TRBV20-1

cdr3_nt: TGTGCCAGCAAGAACGGACCGAACACCGGGGAGCTGTTTTTT
cdr3_aa: CASKNGPNTGELFF
j_call: TRBJ2-2
d_call: .
clone_size: many
v_call: TRBV2

cdr3_nt: TGTGCCAGCAGCTTAACAGGGGCCTACGAGCAGTACTTC
cdr3_aa: CASSLTGAYEQYF
j_call: TRBJ2-7
d_call: TRBD1
clone_size: many
v_call: TRBV11-3

cdr3_nt: TGTGCCAGCAGTTACCAGACCGGGATGAATTCACCCCTCCACTTT
cdr3_aa: CASSYQTGMNSPLHF
j_call: TRBJ1-6
d_call: .
clone_size: many
v_call: TRBV6-2/TRBV6-3

cdr3_nt: TGTGCCAGCAGGGGAGGGGGCCCGAGCGGGGAGCTGTTTTTT
cdr3_aa: CASRGGGPSGELFF
j_call: TRBJ2-2
d_call: .
clone_size: many
v_call: TRBV28

cdr3_nt: TGTGCCAGCAGCTTAGAGGGTCTTATCTACGAGCAGTACTTC
cdr3_aa: CASSLEGLIYEQYF
j_call: TRBJ2-7
d_call: .
clone_size: many
v_call: TRBV11-3

cdr3_nt: TGTGCCAGCACCCTCTCTGGGGCATCTGGAAACACCATATATTTT
cdr3_aa: CASTLSGASGNTIYF
j_call: TRBJ1-3
d_call: .
clone_size: many
v_call: TRBV7-2

cdr3_nt: TGTGCCAGCAGCGAGGGGACGAGGGATGGCTACACCTTC
cdr3_aa: CASSEGTRDGYTF
j_call: TRBJ1-2
d_call: .
clone_size: many
v_call: TRBV9

cdr3_nt: TGTGCCACCAGCAGAGTTGGTGGACCCACGGGGGATGAGCAGTTCTTC
cdr3_aa: CATSRVGGPTGDEQFF
j_call: TRBJ2-1
d_call: .
clone_size: many
v_call: TRBV15

cdr3_nt: TGTGCCAGCAGCCGGGGGCGCGGGCCCGGGGAGCTGTTTTTT
cdr3_aa: CASSRGRGPGELFF
j_call: TRBJ2-2
d_call: .
clone_size: many
v_call: TRBV11-2

cdr3_nt: TGTGCCAGCGCTACCTACAATGAGCAGTTCTTC
cdr3_aa: CASATYNEQFF
j_call: TRBJ2-1
d_call: .
clone_size: few
v_call: TRBV2

cdr3_nt: TGTGCCAGCTCACCACCGGATTTGGGGGGCTCTGGAAACACCATATATTTT
cdr3_aa: CASSPPDLGGSGNTIYF
j_call: TRBJ1-3
d_call: .
clone_size: many
v_call: TRBV18

cdr3_nt: TGTGCCAGCAGTCCGACTAGCGGGAGCTCGGGCTCCTACAATGAGCAGTTCTTC
cdr3_aa: CASSPTSGSSGSYNEQFF
j_call: TRBJ2-1
d_call: TRBD2
clone_size: many
v_call: TRBV6-1

cdr3_nt: TGTGCCAGTAGTATATGGGGGACCGGGACGCGAGATGAAGCTTTCTTT
cdr3_aa: CASSIWGTGTRDEAFF
j_call: TRBJ1-1
d_call: .
clone_size: many
v_call: TRBV19

cdr3_nt: TGTGCCAGCAGGGGGCGGGGGAACGATGAAAAACTGTTTTTT
cdr3_aa: CASRGRGNDEKLFF
j_call: TRBJ1-4
d_call: .
clone_size: many
v_call: TRBV7-8

cdr3_nt: TGTGCCAGCAGTTTACTCGGGACAGGGCGATCTCCTACTGGCAATCAGCCCCAGCATTTT
cdr3_aa: CASSLLGTGRSPTGNQPQHF
j_call: TRBJ1-5
d_call: TRBD1
clone_size: .
v_call: TRBV28

cdr3_nt: TGTGCCAGCAGCCAAGACAACTCCTACGAGCAGTACTTC
cdr3_aa: CASSQDNSYEQYF
j_call: TRBJ2-7
d_call: .
clone_size: many
v_call: TRBV3-1

cdr3_nt: TGTGCCAGCAGCCAATCCCGCCCCGGGGGGCAGTTCTTC
cdr3_aa: CASSQSRPGGQFF
j_call: TRBJ2-1
d_call: .
clone_size: many
v_call: TRBV16

cdr3_nt: TGTGCCAGCAGCAGAGCCGCAGGGGGTTCGGAAAAACTGTTTTTT
cdr3_aa: CASSRAAGGSEKLFF
j_call: TRBJ1-4
d_call: TRBD1
clone_size: many
v_call: TRBV7-9

cdr3_nt: TGTGCCAGCAGTTACCGGGGGGGCAATTCTAACTATGGCTACACCTTC
cdr3_aa: CASSYRGGNSNYGYTF
j_call: TRBJ1-2
d_call: .
clone_size: many
v_call: TRBV6-9

cdr3_nt: TGTGCCAGCAGCTGGCGCGGAGGAACTGAAGCTTTCTTT
cdr3_aa: CASSWRGGTEAFF
j_call: TRBJ1-1
d_call: .
clone_size: many
v_call: TRBV28

cdr3_nt: TGTGCCACCAGTGGGGGACAGATACAGCCCCAGCATTTT
cdr3_aa: CATSGGQIQPQHF
j_call: TRBJ1-5
d_call: TRBD1
clone_size: .
v_call: TRBV24-1

cdr3_nt: TGTGCCAGTAGTAGACAGGGACGATACGAGCAGTACTTC
cdr3_aa: CASSRQGRYEQYF
j_call: TRBJ2-7
d_call: TRBD1
clone_size: many
v_call: TRBV19

cdr3_nt: TGTGCCAGCAGCGCGCCACGATCAGGGGTGGCCAAAAACATTCAGTACTTC
cdr3_aa: CASSAPRSGVAKNIQYF
j_call: TRBJ2-4
d_call: .
clone_size: many
v_call: TRBV2

cdr3_nt: TGTGCCAGCAGTGGGCGACACAGGCTGGCCGGAAACACCATATATTTT
cdr3_aa: CASSGRHRLAGNTIYF
j_call: TRBJ1-3
d_call: .
clone_size: many
v_call: TRBV12-3/TRBV12-4

cdr3_nt: TGTGCCAGCACCCTCGGGTTCACTAGCGGGACAACTGAGCAGTTCTTC
cdr3_aa: CASTLGFTSGTTEQFF
j_call: TRBJ2-1
d_call: TRBD2
clone_size: many
v_call: TRBV6-1

cdr3_nt: TGTGCCAGCAGTTACTCGAGGACTAGCGGGAGCCTCCAAGAGACCCAGTACTTC
cdr3_aa: CASSYSRTSGSLQETQYF
j_call: TRBJ2-5
d_call: TRBD2
clone_size: many
v_call: TRBV6-5

cdr3_nt: TGTGCCAGCAGTCTCAGTCGGCTAGCCCACAATGAGCAGTTCTTC
cdr3_aa: CASSLSRLAHNEQFF
j_call: TRBJ2-1
d_call: .
clone_size: many
v_call: TRBV27

cdr3_nt: TGTGCCAGCAGCCGTGACGGGCATTTGGACGGCTACACCTTC
cdr3_aa: CASSRDGHLDGYTF
j_call: TRBJ1-2
d_call: .
clone_size: few
v_call: TRBV5-4

cdr3_nt: TGTGCCAGCAGTGGACAGAATCTCTACGAGCAGTACTTC
cdr3_aa: CASSGQNLYEQYF
j_call: TRBJ2-7
d_call: .
clone_size: many
v_call: TRBV6-1

cdr3_nt: TGTGCCAGCAGCTTAATGGCGGGGGGTGCGTCACCCCTCCACTTT
cdr3_aa: CASSLMAGGASPLHF
j_call: TRBJ1-6
d_call: .
clone_size: .
v_call: TRBV12-3/TRBV12-4

cdr3_nt: TGTGCCTGGAGGGATGGGGCGTGGCCAGGAGGTTACACCTTC
cdr3_aa: CAWRDGAWPGGYTF
j_call: TRBJ1-2
d_call: .
clone_size: many
v_call: TRBV30

cdr3_nt: TGTGCCAGCAGCTCCCAGCGGGAGGTCCTGTACTTC
cdr3_aa: CASSSQREVLYF
j_call: TRBJ2-7
d_call: TRBD2
clone_size: many
v_call: TRBV6-1

cdr3_nt: TGTGCCAGCAGTGGGACCTCAGGGACCCAGTACTTC
cdr3_aa: CASSGTSGTQYF
j_call: TRBJ2-5
d_call: .
clone_size: many
v_call: TRBV27

cdr3_nt: TGTGCCAGCAGCGCCGGCCGTTCGGGGGAGCTGTTTTTT
cdr3_aa: CASSAGRSGELFF
j_call: TRBJ2-2
d_call: .
clone_size: many
v_call: TRBV11-2

cdr3_nt: TGCAGTGCTGGACAGGGATCTGGAAACACCATATATTTT
cdr3_aa: CSAGQGSGNTIYF
j_call: TRBJ1-3
d_call: TRBD1
clone_size: many
v_call: TRBV20-1

cdr3_nt: TGTGCCAGCAGCTTGTTGAGCACAGATACGCAGTATTTT
cdr3_aa: CASSLLSTDTQYF
j_call: TRBJ2-3
d_call: .
clone_size: many
v_call: TRBV7-3

cdr3_nt: TGTGCCAGCAGTTTAGCGGCCGGGACAGAAGAGACCCAGTACTTC
cdr3_aa: CASSLAAGTEETQYF
j_call: TRBJ2-5
d_call: TRBD1
clone_size: many
v_call: TRBV12-3/TRBV12-4

cdr3_nt: TGTGCCAGCAGCCAATGGCGGGGTGAGCAGTTCTTC
cdr3_aa: CASSQWRGEQFF
j_call: TRBJ2-1
d_call: .
clone_size: many
v_call: TRBV4-2

cdr3_nt: TGTGCCAGCAGTTTTGGTCACTACAATGAGCAGTTCTTC
cdr3_aa: CASSFGHYNEQFF
j_call: TRBJ2-1
d_call: .
clone_size: many
v_call: TRBV12-3/TRBV12-4

cdr3_nt: TGTGCCAGTAGTATAGACCGACGGTACTCGAACACTGAAGCTTTCTTT
cdr3_aa: CASSIDRRYSNTEAFF
j_call: TRBJ1-1
d_call: .
clone_size: many
v_call: TRBV19

cdr3_nt: TGTGCCAGCAGTTTACATGGGCAGGGAGGCTATGGCTACACCTTC
cdr3_aa: CASSLHGQGGYGYTF
j_call: TRBJ1-2
d_call: .
clone_size: .
v_call: TRBV28

cdr3_nt: TGTGCCAGCAGTCCAGGGACAGGGGAGTGGGCAGATACGCAGTATTTT
cdr3_aa: CASSPGTGEWADTQYF
j_call: TRBJ2-3
d_call: TRBD1
clone_size: .
v_call: TRBV12-3/TRBV12-4

cdr3_nt: TGTGCCAGCAGCCAAGCATGGGGGACCCACAATGAGCAGTTCTTC
cdr3_aa: CASSQAWGTHNEQFF
j_call: TRBJ2-1
d_call: .
clone_size: many
v_call: TRBV3-1

cdr3_nt: TGTGCCAGCAGGGCCGGGACAGACACAGATACGCAGTATTTT
cdr3_aa: CASRAGTDTDTQYF
j_call: TRBJ2-3
d_call: TRBD1
clone_size: many
v_call: TRBV5-5

cdr3_nt: TGTGCCAGCAGCTTCGGGGTGGATGAGCAGTTCTTC
cdr3_aa: CASSFGVDEQFF
j_call: TRBJ2-1
d_call: .
clone_size: many
v_call: TRBV5-6

cdr3_nt: TGTGCCAGCAGCCAAGGGGATCTAGAGGAGCTTGAAGCTTTCTTT
cdr3_aa: CASSQGDLEELEAFF
j_call: TRBJ1-1
d_call: .
clone_size: .
v_call: TRBV3-2

cdr3_nt: TGTGCCAGCAGCTTAGACTTGCGGTTTATTGAAAGGTCAGAGACCCAGTACTTC
cdr3_aa: CASSLDLRFIERSETQYF
j_call: TRBJ2-5
d_call: .
clone_size: many
v_call: TRBV7-8

cdr3_nt: TGTGCCTGGATATCCCTTCTCGGGACCCAGTACTTC
cdr3_aa: CAWISLLGTQYF
j_call: TRBJ2-5
d_call: .
clone_size: many
v_call: TRBV30

cdr3_nt: TGTGCCACCAGTGACCCCATGAACTCCTACGAGCAGTACTTC
cdr3_aa: CATSDPMNSYEQYF
j_call: TRBJ2-7
d_call: .
clone_size: many
v_call: TRBV24-1

cdr3_nt: TGTGCCAGTAGTATGCCACAGGAAACCGGGGAGCTGTTTTTT
cdr3_aa: CASSMPQETGELFF
j_call: TRBJ2-2
d_call: .
clone_size: many
v_call: TRBV19